The 8 T cell receptor beta chains below were found in one sample sequenced in a study of response to subunit inactivated influenza vaccine. Using its own MiXCR run on the RT-PCR reads, TCRdb lists one record per CDR3 protein. The data show 500,000 to 550,000 distinct CDR3 sequences, with approximately 20% seen just once and under 3.5% held by the top ten. The same sample was also studied in work on T cells expressing NK-cell markers. As that report states: It was by 5'RACE template switching with UMIs that TCR beta cDNA was made.

Sequencing was performed on CD4+ T cells sorted from PBMCs, taken roughly 12 days after vaccination. The receptors stem from a man aged 50-60 years who received an inactivated influenza vaccine.

Concerning this clonotype itself: A read error may explain this, as a much larger clone is one base away. This chain uses TRBV6-2 or TRBV6-3 with TRBJ2-3; 10 nucleotides align to TRBD2. CDR3 length: 15 amino acids. Germline CDR1 is MNHEY and CDR2 is SVGEGT. Unmatched junction bases numbered 6, after V lost 7 bases and J lost 2 bases. DNA for the CDR3: TGTGCCAGCAAATATACTAGCGGGGCCACAGATACGCAGTATTTT. The encoded protein is CASKYTSGATDTQYF.

This chain links TRBV7-9 with TRBJ1-2, with TRBD1 as a possible D gene (6 bases). Looked up from germline, CDR1 is SEHNR and CDR2 is FQNEAQ (reference sequence). The CDR3 consists of 13 residues. V was cut by 10 bases and J by 8 bases, with 20 bases left in between. The CDR3: CATIIRRDKGYTF. For the CDR3, the DNA is TGTGCCACAATCATCCGGCGGGACAAAGGCTACACCTTC.

The rearrangement uses TRBV9 and TRBJ2-1, with 8 nucleotides matching TRBD1. This CDR3 comprises 16 residues. V lost 0 bases and J lost 7; bases outside the gene matches: 9. Germline V gene sequence: CDR1 SGDLS, CDR2 YYNGEE. The CDR3 nucleotides read TGTGCCAGCAGCGTAGCTAACAGGGGGGTGTGGAATGAGCAGTTCTTC. Protein sequence: CASSVANRGVWNEQFF.

The gene calls are TRBV7-2 and TRBJ1-2; a possible D gene is TRBD1 (6 bases). Trimming left V 6 bases short and J 3 bases short, with 17 bases between. Germline V CDR1 and CDR2: SGHTA, FQGNSA. The CDR3 length is 15 residues. CDR3 bases: TGTGCCAGCAGAATGCAGGACAGCCTGGACTATGGCTACACCTTC. Protein: CASRMQDSLDYGYTF. Full variable domain (rest looked up from reference TRBV7-2 and TRBJ1-2): GAGVSQSPSNKVTEKGKDVELRCDPISGHTALYWYRQSLGQGLEFLIYFQGNSAPDKSGLPSDRFSAERTGGSVSTLTIQRTQQEDSAVYLCASRMQDSLDYGYTFGSGTRLTVV.

This clonotype was observed a few times. The genes are TRBV7-9 and TRBJ2-3; tentatively, D is TRBD1 (5 bases). This CDR3 is built from 15 residues. V gave up 5 bases and J gave up 2 bases, with 14 bases separating them. From germline, CDR1 is SEHNR and CDR2 FQNEAQ (reference sequence). CDR3 DNA: TGTGCCAGCAGCCCACGAGCAGGGAACACAGATACGCAGTATTTT. Translated: CASSPRAGNTDTQYF.

In this sample, this clonotype turned up a few times. V is TRBV12-3 or TRBV12-4 and J is TRBJ2-7; 9 positions agree with TRBD2. V was pared by 9 bases and J by 0 bases, with 6 bases of the junction left unmatched. The CDR3 consists of 14 residues. The chain's CDR3 is CASRREGSSYEQYF. The DNA of the CDR3 is TGTGCCAGTAGGCGGGAGGGAAGCTCCTACGAGCAGTACTTC.

This clonotype was counted at least ten times. The gene calls are TRBV28 and TRBJ2-3, with no clear D. Germline CDR1 is MDHEN and CDR2 is SYDVKM. The CDR3 covers 12 residues. V lost 6 bases, J lost 6 bases, and 10 bases lay in between. The CDR3 spells CASSVLMDTQYF. CDR3 DNA sequence: TGTGCCAGCAGCGTACTAATGGATACGCAGTATTTT.

The V and J genes are TRBV14 and TRBJ2-7; possible D gene TRBD1, 7 bases. V gave up 1 base and J gave up 3 bases, with 40 bases separating them. This CDR3 spans 24 amino acids. Per germline, CDR1 SGHDN and CDR2 FVKESK. CDR3 sequence reads: CASSQAGVRSSQAGSAGQLYEQYF. CDR3 in DNA: TGTGCCAGCAGCCAAGCCGGGGTGCGTAGCAGCCAAGCCGGTTCTGCGGGACAGCTCTACGAGCAGTACTTC.